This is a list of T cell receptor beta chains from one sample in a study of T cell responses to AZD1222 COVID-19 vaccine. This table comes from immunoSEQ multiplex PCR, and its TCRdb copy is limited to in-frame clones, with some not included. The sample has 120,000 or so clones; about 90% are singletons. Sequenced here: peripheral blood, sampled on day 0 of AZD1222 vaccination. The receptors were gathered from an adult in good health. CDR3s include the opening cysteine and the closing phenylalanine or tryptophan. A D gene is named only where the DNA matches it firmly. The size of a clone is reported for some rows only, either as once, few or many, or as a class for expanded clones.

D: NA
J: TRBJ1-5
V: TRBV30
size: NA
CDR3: CAWSLTRTFVGGGNQPQHF
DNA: TGTGCCTGGAGTCTGACCAGGACCTTCGTCGGGGGTGGCAATCAGCCCCAGCATTTT

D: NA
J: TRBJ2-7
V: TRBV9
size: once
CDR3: CASSVVPSSYEQYF
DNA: TGTGCCAGCAGCGTAGTTCCCAGCTCCTACGAGCAGTACTTC

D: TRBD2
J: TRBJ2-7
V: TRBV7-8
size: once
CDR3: CASSPNLVAGGHSYEQYF
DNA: TGTGCCAGCAGCCCGAATCTGGTAGCGGGAGGCCACTCCTACGAGCAGTACTTC

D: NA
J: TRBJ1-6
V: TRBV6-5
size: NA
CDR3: CASSYGRYNSPLHF
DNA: TGTGCCAGCAGTTACGGGCGGTATAATTCACCCCTCCACTTT

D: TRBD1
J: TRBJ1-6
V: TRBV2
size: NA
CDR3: CASSGGGSRGSPLHF
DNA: TGTGCCAGCAGTGGAGGGGGCTCCCGGGGTTCACCCCTCCACTTT

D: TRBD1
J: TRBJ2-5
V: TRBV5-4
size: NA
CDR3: CASSPTTGGGETQYF
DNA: TGTGCCAGCAGCCCCACAACAGGGGGCGGAGAGACCCAGTACTTC

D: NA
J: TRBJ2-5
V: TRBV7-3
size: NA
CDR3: CASSLLGGGGKETQYF
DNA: TGTGCCAGCAGCTTATTGGGGGGCGGGGGTAAAGAGACCCAGTACTTC

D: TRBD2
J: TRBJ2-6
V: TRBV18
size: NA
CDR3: CASSLLAGISGANVLTF
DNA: TGTGCCAGCTCACTTCTAGCGGGGATCTCTGGGGCCAACGTCCTGACTTTC

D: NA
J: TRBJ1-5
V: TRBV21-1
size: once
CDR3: CASSPGQVGNSVRHQPQHF
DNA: TGTGCCAGCTCGCCCGGACAGGTGGGCAATAGTGTTCGACATCAGCCCCAGCATTTT

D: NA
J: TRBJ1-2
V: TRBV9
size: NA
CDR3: CASSVDRGLYTF
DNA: TGTGCCAGCAGCGTAGATCGGGGCCTCTACACCTTC

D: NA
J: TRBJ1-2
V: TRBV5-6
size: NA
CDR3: CASSLTGQYGYTF
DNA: TGTGCCAGCAGCTTAACAGGTCAATATGGCTACACCTTC

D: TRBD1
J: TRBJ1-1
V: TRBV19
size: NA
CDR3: CASQAGTGENTEAFF
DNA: TGTGCCAGCCAGGCGGGGACAGGGGAAAACACTGAAGCTTTCTTT

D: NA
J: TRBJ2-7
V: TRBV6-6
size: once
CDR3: CASRSSEIYEQYF
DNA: TGTGCCAGCAGGTCCTCCGAAATCTACGAGCAGTACTTC

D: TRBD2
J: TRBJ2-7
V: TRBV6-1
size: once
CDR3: CASSEKSSGSYEQYF
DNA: TGTGCCAGCAGTGAAAAGTCTAGCGGGAGTTACGAGCAGTACTTC

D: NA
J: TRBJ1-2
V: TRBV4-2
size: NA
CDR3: CASSPGGQGYYGYTF
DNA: TGTGCCAGCAGCCCGGGGGGGCAAGGCTACTATGGCTACACCTTC

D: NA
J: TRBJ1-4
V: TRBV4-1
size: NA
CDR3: CASSQWGGHLEKLFF
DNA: TGCGCCAGCAGCCAATGGGGGGGACACCTTGAAAAACTGTTTTTT

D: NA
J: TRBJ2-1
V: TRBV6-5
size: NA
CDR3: CASSSGPTYNEQFF
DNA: TGTGCCAGCAGTAGCGGGCCGACCTACAATGAGCAGTTCTTC

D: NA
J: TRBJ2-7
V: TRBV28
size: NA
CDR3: CASRDLLLTYEQYF
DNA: TGTGCCAGCAGGGATCTACTCCTTACCTACGAGCAGTACTTC

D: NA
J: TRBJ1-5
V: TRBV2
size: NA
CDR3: CASSDRSVTQPQHF
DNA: TGTGCCAGCAGTGATCGCTCAGTCACCCAGCCCCAGCATTTT

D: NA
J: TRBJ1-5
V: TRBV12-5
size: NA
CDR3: CASLGTVQPQHF
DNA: TGTGCTTCATTGGGGACGGTTCAGCCCCAGCATTTT

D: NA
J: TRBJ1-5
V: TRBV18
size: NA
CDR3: CASSPSAGQPQHF
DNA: TGTGCCAGCTCACCGTCAGCAGGCCAGCCCCAGCATTTT

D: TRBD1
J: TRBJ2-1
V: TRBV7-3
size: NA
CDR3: CASSPMDRSNYNEQFF
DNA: TGTGCCAGCAGCCCGATGGACAGGTCGAACTACAATGAGCAGTTCTTC

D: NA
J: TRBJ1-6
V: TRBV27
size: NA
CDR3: CATRGTTGAYNSPLHF
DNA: TGTGCCACCCGGGGGACGACAGGCGCGTATAATTCACCCCTCCACTTT

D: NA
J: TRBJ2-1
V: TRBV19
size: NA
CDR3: CASNRGRGGADEQFF
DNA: TGTGCCAGTAACAGGGGTAGGGGCGGGGCCGATGAGCAGTTCTTC